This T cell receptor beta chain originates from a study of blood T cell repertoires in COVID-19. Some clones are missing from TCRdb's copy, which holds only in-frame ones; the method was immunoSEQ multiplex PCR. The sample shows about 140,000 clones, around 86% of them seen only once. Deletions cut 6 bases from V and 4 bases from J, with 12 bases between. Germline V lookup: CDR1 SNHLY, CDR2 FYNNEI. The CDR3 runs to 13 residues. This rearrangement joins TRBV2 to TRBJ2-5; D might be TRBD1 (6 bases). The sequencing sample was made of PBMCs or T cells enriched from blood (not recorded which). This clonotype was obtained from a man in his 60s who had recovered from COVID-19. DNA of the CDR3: TGTGCCAGCAGGCTAGGGGGTGGAGAGACCCAGTACTTC. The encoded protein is CASRLGGGETQYF.